This entry lists 9 T cell receptor beta chains sequenced from one sample in a study of identifying expanded T cells in peripheral blood. TCRdb's table, derived via immunoSEQ multiplex PCR, lists solely in-frame clones and lacks some. The table includes 100,000 or so clones, over 70% detected once. The specimen was blood. These receptors came from a person aged 18 to 70 in good health.

The chain combines TRBV5-1 with TRBJ2-3; D not resolved. The CDR3 consists of 13 residues. V was pared by 0 bases and J by 3 bases, with 5 bases between. CDR1 is SGHRS, CDR2 YFSETQ, per germline. CDR3 in amino acids: CASSLEGTDTQYF. DNA for the CDR3: TGCGCCAGCAGCTTGGAGGGTACAGATACGCAGTATTTT.

The J gene is TRBJ2-1, the V gene TRBV29-1; possibly TRBD2 for D (6 bases). Trimming took 6 bases from V and 6 from J, leaving 39 bases between them. The germline V gene encodes CDR1 SQVTM and CDR2 ANQGSEA. The CDR3 spans 21 residues. This CDR3 reads CSVKPRPSGTQGAGRGNEQFF. The CDR3 bases are TGCAGCGTCAAACCCCGACCCTCCGGGACCCAAGGGGCGGGACGGGGCAATGAGCAGTTCTTC.

This clone was seen only a few times. The rearrangement uses TRBV6-1 and TRBJ1-2, with D possibly being TRBD1 (6 bases). There are 12 residues in the CDR3. Germline CDR1 is MNHNS and CDR2 is SASEGT. V was shortened by 6 bases and J by 8 bases, with 13 bases between the two germline ends. The CDR3 nucleotides read TGTGCCAGCAGCCCCGGGGGGCACGGCTACACCTTC. Protein product: CASSPGGHGYTF.

This rearrangement joins TRBV5-4 to TRBJ2-3; D is perhaps TRBD1 (6 bases). This CDR3 region has 13 residues. Trimming left V 0 bases short and J 6 bases short, with 8 bases between. CDR1 is SGHNT, CDR2 YYREEE, per germline (reference sequence). The CDR3 reads CASSLDRADTQYF. As DNA, the CDR3 is TGTGCCAGCAGCTTGGACAGGGCGGATACGCAGTATTTT.

V gene TRBV15 combines with J gene TRBJ2-3; D uncertain. The V and J ends lost 0 bases and 3 bases respectively, with 4 bases between them. CDR3 size: 13 residues. Germline assignment: CDR1 LNHNV and CDR2 YYDKDF (reference sequence). The CDR3 loop reads CATSRDLTDTQYF. The CDR3 DNA is TGTGCCACCAGCAGAGATTTAACAGATACGCAGTATTTT.

The chain uses TRBV2 and TRBJ2-3; 10 nucleotides align to TRBD1. The CDR3 loop spans 13 amino acids. From germline, CDR1 is SNHLY and CDR2 FYNNEI. After removal of 6 bases from V and 6 bases from J, the junction contained 3 bases not matched to a gene. CDR3 protein: CASRGTGDDTQYF. The CDR3 DNA reads TGTGCCAGCAGGGGGACAGGGGATGATACGCAGTATTTT.

V gene TRBV11-3 combines with J gene TRBJ2-1; D may match TRBD1 or TRBD2 (5 bases each). V was trimmed by 5 bases and J by 6 bases, leaving 20 bases between them. Germline CDR1 is SGHNT and CDR2 is YENEEA. This CDR3 is built from 16 residues. The CDR3 DNA reads as TGTGCCAGCAGCAACCCCGGGACGCCTAAGGGCAATGAGCAGTTCTTC. This sequence encodes CASSNPGTPKGNEQFF.

The V call is TRBV30, the J call TRBJ1-4; D might be TRBD1 (6 bases). V was clipped by 1 base and J by 4 bases, with 19 bases between them. The CDR3 loop spans 17 amino acids. Germline CDR1 and CDR2: GTSNPN and SVGIG (reference sequence). The CDR3 sequence is CAWSGGTRPLVNEKLFF. In nucleotides, the CDR3 is TGTGCCTGGAGTGGGGGGACACGACCGCTTGTTAATGAAAAACTGTTTTTT.

The chain employs TRBV4-1 and TRBJ2-3, with D unclear. Looked up from germline, CDR1 is MGHRA and CDR2 is YSYEKL. V was shortened by 6 bases and J by 6 bases, with 13 bases between the two germline ends. The CDR3 has 13 residues. The CDR3 reads CASRSSVGDTQYF. In nucleotides, the CDR3 is TGCGCCAGCAGGTCGAGTGTGGGGGATACGCAGTATTTT.